This T cell receptor beta chain came from a study of identical twins. TCRdb reprocessed the 5' RACE reads with MiXCR, giving one entry per CDR3 protein. This table has over 550,000 distinct CDR3 sequences, around 7.5% appearing once. This CDR3 spans 15 amino acids. V lost 0 bases and J lost 4; bases outside the gene matches: 4. Germline CDR1 is SGDLS and CDR2 is YYNGEE. These records were also assigned to another study, of yellow fever vaccine responses in identical twins.

The chain recombines TRBV9 with TRBJ2-1, with TRBD2 matching over 7 bases. Sequencing was carried out using PBMCs. The TCR originated in a young woman in good health. The CDR3 sequence is CASSVGLREYNEQFF. The CDR3 coding sequence is TGTGCCAGCAGCGTAGGGTTGCGGGAGTACAATGAGCAGTTCTTC.